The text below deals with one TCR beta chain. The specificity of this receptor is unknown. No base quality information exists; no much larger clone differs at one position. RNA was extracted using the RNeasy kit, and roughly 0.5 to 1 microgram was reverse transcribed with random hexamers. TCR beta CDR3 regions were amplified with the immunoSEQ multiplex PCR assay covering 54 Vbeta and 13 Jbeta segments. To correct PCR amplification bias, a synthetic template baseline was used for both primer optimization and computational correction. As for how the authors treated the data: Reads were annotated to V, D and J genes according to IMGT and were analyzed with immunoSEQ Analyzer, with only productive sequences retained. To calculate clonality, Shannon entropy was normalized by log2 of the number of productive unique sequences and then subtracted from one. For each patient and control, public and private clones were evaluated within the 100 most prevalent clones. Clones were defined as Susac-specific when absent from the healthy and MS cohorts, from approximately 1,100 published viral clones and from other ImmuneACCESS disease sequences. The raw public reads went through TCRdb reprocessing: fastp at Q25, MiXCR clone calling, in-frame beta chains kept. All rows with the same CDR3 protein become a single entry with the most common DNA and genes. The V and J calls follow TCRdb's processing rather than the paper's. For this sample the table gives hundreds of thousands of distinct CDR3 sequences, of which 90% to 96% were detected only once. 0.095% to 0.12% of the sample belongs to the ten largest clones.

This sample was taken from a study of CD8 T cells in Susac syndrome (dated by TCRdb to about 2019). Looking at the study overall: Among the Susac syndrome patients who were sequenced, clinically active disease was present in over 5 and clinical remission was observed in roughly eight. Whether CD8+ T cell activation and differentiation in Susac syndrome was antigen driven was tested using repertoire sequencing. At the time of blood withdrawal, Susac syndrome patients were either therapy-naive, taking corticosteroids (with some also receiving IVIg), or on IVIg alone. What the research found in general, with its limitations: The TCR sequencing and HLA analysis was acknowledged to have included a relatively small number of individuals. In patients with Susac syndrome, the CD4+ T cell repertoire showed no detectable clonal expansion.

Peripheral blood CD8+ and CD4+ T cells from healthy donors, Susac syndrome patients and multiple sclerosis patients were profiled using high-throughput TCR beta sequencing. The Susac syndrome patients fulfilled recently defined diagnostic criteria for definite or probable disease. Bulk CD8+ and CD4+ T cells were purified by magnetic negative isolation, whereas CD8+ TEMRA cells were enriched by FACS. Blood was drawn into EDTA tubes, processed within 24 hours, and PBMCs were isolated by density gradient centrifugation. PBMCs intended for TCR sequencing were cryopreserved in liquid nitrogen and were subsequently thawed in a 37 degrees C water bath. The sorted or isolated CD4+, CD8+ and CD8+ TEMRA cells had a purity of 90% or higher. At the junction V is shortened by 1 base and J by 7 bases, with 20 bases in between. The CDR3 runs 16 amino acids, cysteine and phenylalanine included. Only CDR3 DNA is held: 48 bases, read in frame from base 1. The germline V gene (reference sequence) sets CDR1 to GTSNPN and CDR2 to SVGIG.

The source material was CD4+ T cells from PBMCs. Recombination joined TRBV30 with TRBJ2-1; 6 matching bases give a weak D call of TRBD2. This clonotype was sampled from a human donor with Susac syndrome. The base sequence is TGTGCCTGGAGTGATTGGTCTACGGGAGCAGTTAATGAGCAGTTCTTC. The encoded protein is CAWSDWSTGAVNEQFF.